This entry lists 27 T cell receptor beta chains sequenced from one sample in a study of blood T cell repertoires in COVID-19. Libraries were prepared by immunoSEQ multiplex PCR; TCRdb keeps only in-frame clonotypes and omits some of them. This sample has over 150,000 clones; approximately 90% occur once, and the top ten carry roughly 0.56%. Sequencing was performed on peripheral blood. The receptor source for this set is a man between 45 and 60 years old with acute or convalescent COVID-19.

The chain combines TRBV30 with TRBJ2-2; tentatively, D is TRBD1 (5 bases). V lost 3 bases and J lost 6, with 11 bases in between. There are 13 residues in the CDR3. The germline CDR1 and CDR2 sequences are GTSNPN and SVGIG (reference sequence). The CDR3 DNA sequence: TGTGCCTGGAGGGCTACAGGTGCCGGGGAGCTGTTTTTT. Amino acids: CAWRATGAGELFF. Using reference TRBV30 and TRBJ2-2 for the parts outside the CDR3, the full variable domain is SQTIHQWPATLVQPVGSPLSLECTVEGTSNPNLYWYRQAAGRGLQLLFYSVGIGQISSEVPQNLSASRPQDRQFILSSKKLLLSDSGFYLCAWRATGAGELFFGEGSRLTVL.

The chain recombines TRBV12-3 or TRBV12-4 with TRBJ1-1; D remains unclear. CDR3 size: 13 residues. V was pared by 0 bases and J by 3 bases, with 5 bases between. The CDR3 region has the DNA TGTGCCAGCAGTTTAGCGTCGGACACTGAAGCTTTCTTT. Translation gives CASSLASDTEAFF.

CDR3 sequence: CASSPPGRGGEQFF. DNA for the CDR3: TGTGCCAGCTCACCACCGGGCCGGGGAGGTGAGCAGTTCTTC. V is TRBV18 and J is TRBJ2-1, with D perhaps TRBD2 (6 bases). Trimming left V 0 bases short and J 9 bases short, with 12 bases between. The CDR3 is made up of 14 amino acids. CDR1 and CDR2 from the germline V gene are KGHSH and LQKENI. The variable domain in full, with the rest retrieved from reference TRBV18 and TRBJ2-1, is NAGVMQNPRHLVRRRGQEARLRCSPMKGHSHVYWYRQLPEEGLKFMVYLQKENIIDESGMPKERFSAEFPKEGPSILRIQQVVRGDSAAYFCASSPPGRGGEQFFGPGTRLTVL.

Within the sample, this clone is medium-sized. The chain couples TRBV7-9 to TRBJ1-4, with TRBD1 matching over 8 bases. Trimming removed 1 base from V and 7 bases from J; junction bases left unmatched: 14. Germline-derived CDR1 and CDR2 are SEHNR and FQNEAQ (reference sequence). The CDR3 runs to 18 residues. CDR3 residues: CASSLGQGTLPWGEKLFF. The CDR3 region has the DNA TGTGCCAGCAGCTTAGGACAGGGGACCCTCCCATGGGGTGAAAAACTGTTTTTT.

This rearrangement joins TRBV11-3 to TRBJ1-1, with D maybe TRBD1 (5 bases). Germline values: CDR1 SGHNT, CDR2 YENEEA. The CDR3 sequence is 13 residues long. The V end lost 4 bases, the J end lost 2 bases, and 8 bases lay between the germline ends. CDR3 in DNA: TGTGCCAGCAGCTCCGACAGCAACACTGAAGCTTTCTTT. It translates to CASSSDSNTEAFF.

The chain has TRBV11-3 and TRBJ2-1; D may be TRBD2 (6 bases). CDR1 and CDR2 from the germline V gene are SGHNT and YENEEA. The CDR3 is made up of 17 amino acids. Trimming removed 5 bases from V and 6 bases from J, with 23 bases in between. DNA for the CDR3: TGTGCCAGCAGCCTATCTAAGAGTGGCGGGGTACTCAATGAGCAGTTCTTC. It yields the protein CASSLSKSGGVLNEQFF.

CDR3 loop: CASRRVSGEETQYF. Here the CDR3 DNA reads TGTGCCAGCCGTCGGGTGTCGGGGGAAGAGACCCAGTACTTC. V is TRBV6-6 and J is TRBJ2-5, with a weak D call TRBD2 (6 bases). V lost 8 bases and J 3 bases, leaving 16 bases between the germline ends. This CDR3 has 14 amino acids. Germline V gene data show CDR1 as MNHNY and CDR2 as SVGAGI (reference sequence).

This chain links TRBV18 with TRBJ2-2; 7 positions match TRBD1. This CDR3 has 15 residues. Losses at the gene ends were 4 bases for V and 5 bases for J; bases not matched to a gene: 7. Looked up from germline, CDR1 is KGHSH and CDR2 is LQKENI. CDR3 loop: CASSRDRERTGELFF. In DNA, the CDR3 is TGTGCCAGCTCACGAGACAGGGAACGGACCGGGGAGCTGTTTTTT.

CDR3 nucleotides: TGTGCCAGCAGGTCTGGGGGGTCGGGAAACACCATATATTTT. It translates to CASRSGGSGNTIYF. The J gene is TRBJ1-3, the V gene TRBV28; a possible D gene is TRBD1 (5 bases). V was clipped by 6 bases and J by 4 bases, with 13 bases between them. The CDR3 spans 14 residues. The germline V gene encodes CDR1 MDHEN and CDR2 SYDVKM.

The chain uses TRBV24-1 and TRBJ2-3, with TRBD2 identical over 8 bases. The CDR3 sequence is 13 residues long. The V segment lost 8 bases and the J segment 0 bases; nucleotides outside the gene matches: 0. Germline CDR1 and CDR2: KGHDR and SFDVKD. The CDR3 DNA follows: TGTGCCACCATAGCGGGAAGCACAGATACGCAGTATTTT. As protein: CATIAGSTDTQYF.

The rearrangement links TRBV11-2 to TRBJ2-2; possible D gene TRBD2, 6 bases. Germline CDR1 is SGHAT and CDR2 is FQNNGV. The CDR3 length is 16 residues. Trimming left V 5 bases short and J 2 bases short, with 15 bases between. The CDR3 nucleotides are TGTGCCAGCAGCGGAGGGGTGTGGGGTAACACCGGGGAGCTGTTTTTT. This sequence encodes CASSGGVWGNTGELFF.

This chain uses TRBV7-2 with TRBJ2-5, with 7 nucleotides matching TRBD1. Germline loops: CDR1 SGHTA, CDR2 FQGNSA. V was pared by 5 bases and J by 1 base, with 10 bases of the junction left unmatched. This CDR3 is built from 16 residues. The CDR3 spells CASSPRQGWAQETQYF. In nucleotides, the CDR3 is TGTGCCAGCAGCCCTAGACAGGGCTGGGCCCAAGAGACCCAGTACTTC.

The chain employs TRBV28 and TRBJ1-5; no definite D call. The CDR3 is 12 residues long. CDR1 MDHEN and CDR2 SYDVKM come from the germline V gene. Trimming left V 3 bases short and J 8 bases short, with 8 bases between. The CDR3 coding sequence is TGTGCCAGCAGTTTGGAGTATGAGCCCCAGCATTTT. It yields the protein CASSLEYEPQHF.

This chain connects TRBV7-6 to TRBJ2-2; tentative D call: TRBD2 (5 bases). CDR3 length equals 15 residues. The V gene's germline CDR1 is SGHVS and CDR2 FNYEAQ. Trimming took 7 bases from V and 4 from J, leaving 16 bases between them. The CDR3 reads CASTPSRTPTGELFF. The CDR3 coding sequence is TGTGCCAGCACCCCTAGCCGGACCCCCACCGGGGAGCTGTTTTTT.

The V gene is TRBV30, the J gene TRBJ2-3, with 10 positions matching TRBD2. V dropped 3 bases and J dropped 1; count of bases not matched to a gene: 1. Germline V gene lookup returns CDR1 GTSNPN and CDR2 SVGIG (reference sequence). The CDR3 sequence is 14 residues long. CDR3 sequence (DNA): TGTGCCTGGAGGCTAGCGGGGGGCACAGATACGCAGTATTTT. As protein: CAWRLAGGTDTQYF.

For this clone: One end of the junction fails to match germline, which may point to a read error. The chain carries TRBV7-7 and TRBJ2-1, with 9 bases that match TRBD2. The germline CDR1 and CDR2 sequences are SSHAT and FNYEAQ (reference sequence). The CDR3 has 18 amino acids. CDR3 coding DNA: TGTGCTAGCAGCCCCCTCTTTTCCGGGACTAGCTCCACATGGGAGCAGTTCTTC. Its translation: CASSPLFSGTSSTWEQFF.

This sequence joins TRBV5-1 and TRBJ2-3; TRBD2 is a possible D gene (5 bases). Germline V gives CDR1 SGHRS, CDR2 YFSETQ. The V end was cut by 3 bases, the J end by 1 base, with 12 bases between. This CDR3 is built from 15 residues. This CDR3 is CASSSRDRGTDTQYF. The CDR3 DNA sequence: TGCGCCAGCAGCTCCCGGGATCGGGGCACAGATACGCAGTATTTT.

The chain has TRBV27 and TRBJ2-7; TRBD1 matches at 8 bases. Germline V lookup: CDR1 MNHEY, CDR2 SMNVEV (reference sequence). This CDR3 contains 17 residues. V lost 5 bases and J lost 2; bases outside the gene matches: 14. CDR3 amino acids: CASSPTMIRGRPYEQYF. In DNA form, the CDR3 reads TGTGCCAGCAGTCCTACCATGATCAGGGGGCGTCCCTACGAGCAGTACTTC.

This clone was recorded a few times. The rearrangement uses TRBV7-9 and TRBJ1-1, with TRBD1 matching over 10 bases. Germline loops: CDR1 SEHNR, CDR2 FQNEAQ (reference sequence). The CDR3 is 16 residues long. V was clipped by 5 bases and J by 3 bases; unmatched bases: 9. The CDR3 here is CASSPGDRGGYTEAFF. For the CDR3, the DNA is TGTGCCAGCAGCCCGGGGGACAGGGGAGGTTACACTGAAGCTTTCTTT.

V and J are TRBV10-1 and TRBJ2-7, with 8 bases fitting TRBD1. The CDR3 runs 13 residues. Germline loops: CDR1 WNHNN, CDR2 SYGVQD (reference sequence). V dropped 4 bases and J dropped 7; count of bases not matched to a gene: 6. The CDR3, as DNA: TGCGCCAGCAGTGGACAGGGGCAGAGAGAGCAGTACTTC. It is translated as CASSGQGQREQYF.

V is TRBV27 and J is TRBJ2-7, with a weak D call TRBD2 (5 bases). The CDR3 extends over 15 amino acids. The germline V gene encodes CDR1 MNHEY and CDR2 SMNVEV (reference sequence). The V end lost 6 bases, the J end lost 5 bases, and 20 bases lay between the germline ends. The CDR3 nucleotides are TGTGCCAGCAGGGTTGGCGGGTCTATCCCCCACGAGCAGTACTTC. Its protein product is CASRVGGSIPHEQYF.

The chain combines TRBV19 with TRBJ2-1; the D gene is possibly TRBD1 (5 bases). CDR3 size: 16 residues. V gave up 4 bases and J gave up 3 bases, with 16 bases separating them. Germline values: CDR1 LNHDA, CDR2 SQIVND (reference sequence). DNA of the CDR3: TGTGCCAGTAGTAGAACCCAGGGCTCCCTCTACAATGAGCAGTTCTTC. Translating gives CASSRTQGSLYNEQFF.

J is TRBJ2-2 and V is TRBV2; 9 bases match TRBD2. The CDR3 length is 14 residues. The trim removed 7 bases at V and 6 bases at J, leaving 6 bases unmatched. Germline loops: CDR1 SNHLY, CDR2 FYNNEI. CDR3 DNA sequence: TGTGCCAGCAATCTAGCGGGACGGGCCGGGGAGCTGTTTTTT. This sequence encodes CASNLAGRAGELFF.

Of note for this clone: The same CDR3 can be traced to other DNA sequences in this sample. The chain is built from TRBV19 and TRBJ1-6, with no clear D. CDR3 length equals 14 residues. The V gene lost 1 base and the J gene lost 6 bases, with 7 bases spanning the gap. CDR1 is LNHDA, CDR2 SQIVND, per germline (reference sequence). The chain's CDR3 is CASSIAGGNSPLHF. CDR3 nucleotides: TGTGCCAGTAGTATAGCCGGAGGTAATTCACCCCTCCACTTT. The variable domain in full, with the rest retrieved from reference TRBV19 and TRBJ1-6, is DGGITQSPKYLFRKEGQNVTLSCEQNLNHDAMYWYRQDPGQGLRLIYYSQIVNDFQKGDIAEGYSVSREKKESFPLTVTSAQKNPTAFYLCASSIAGGNSPLHFGNGTRLTVT.

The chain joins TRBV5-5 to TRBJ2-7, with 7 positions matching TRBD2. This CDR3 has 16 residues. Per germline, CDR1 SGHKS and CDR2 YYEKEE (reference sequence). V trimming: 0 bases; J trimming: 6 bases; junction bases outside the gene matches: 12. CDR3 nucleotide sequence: TGTGCCAGCAGCTTGGACGATTCGGGGGAGGGCCTCGAGCAGTACTTC. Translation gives CASSLDDSGEGLEQYF.

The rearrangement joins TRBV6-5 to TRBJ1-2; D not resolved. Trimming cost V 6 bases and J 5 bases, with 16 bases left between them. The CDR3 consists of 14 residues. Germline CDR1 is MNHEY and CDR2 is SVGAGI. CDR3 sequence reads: CASSIDPGAYGYTF. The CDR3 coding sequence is TGTGCCAGCAGCATAGACCCCGGAGCTTATGGCTACACCTTC.

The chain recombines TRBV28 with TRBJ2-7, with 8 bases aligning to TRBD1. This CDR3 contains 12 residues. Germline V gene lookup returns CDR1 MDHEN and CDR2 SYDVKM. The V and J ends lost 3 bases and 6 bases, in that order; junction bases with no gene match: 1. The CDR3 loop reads CASSFTGGEQYF. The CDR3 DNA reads TGTGCCAGCAGTTTTACAGGGGGCGAGCAGTACTTC. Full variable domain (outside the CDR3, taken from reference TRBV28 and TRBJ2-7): DVKVTQSSRYLVKRTGEKVFLECVQDMDHENMFWYRQDPGLGLRLIYFSYDVKMKEKGDIPEGYSVSREKKERFSLILESASTNQTSMYLCASSFTGGEQYFGPGTRLTVT.